This T cell receptor (beta chain) stems from a study of shared clonotypes between healthy human individuals (dated by TCRdb to the early 2020s). General notes on the study: A couple of women and a few men aged 18 to 49 years were included in the cohort. For each donor, CD4 naive and CD4 memory were each given three plates, CD8 naive was given two plates, and CD8 memory was given one plate. The study deeply sequenced blood TCR repertoires of several healthy adults to estimate repertoire size and the extent of clonotype sharing between individuals. To increase sequencing depth and limit assay-specific biases, different laboratories used diverse techniques to prepare libraries and sequence TCR repertoires. Leukapheresis yielded between about 0.9 and 10 billion PBMCs per donor. Here is what the overall study found, with its caveats: Larger estimated clonotype richness was generally found for naive subsets than for memory subsets. Compared with non-shared clonotypes, the clonotypes found in all four sorted-subset donors had higher generation probabilities. Based on pairwise subsampling, the degree of clonotype sharing among donors was expected to be affected by sequencing depth. Because the study included only a small number of donors, the genetic and exposure-history diversity represented was limited. Even with the large sequencing depth, rarefaction of the sorted-subset datasets indicated that sequencing was incomplete. Sampling was restricted to blood, and TCR repertoires in tissues likely differ from the TCR repertoires found in blood. Sharing across several donors was observed for about 5% of naive CD4, under 4% of naive CD8, roughly 2.4% of memory CD4, and less than 0.45% of memory CD8 clonotypes.

Using the deep immunoSEQ assay, multiplex PCR amplified TCR CDR3 regions from genomic DNA. Genomic DNA extracted from each cell subset was distributed evenly over all wells of several immunoSEQ 96-well plates, and each plate served as one replicate. For sorted subsets, roughly 200 ng genomic DNA, equal to 30,000 or so T cell genomes, was loaded into each replicate PCR. The purified libraries were quantified using a Qubit 3.0 fluorometer, sized with a Bioanalyzer 2100, and then quantified again using the KAPA Library Quantification kit. Each immunoSEQ 96-well plate was sequenced on its own single-read 150-cycle Illumina NextSeq 550 flow cell. Processing in the source paper ran as follows. Because the immunoSEQ output included only junctional sequences and no quality scores, the filtering could not be the same as the filtering used for full-length reads. To assign V/J genes and CDR3, sequences were annotated against IMGT germline references using PyIR, a Python wrapper for IgBLAST v1.9. Any read was removed if the V/J assignment was weak (E-value above 1e-6), the CDR3 was missing, or the read contained stop codons, out-of-frame junctions, or ambiguous translated residues. A V3J clonotype was defined by an identical inferred V gene, J gene, and CDR3 amino acid sequence. The percentage overlap between two repertoires was calculated by dividing the number of shared unique clonotypes by the size of the smaller repertoire. RTK rarefaction, the Chao1 estimator, and Recon v2.1 estimates of unobserved clonotypes were used to assess repertoire richness. For all TCRbeta clonotypes obtained by the gDNA method from several donors, generation probabilities were computed with OLGA. TCRdb carries this immuneACCESS record with in-frame sequences only. Its versions omit some clonotypes, under half of them owing to an unresolved V gene in the studies checked, with the rest unexplained. The D gene and trimming were derived from the DNA, and the V and J assignments and clone size from that table. This sample lists about 2.4 million clones; over 85% were detected once. Jointly, the top ten make up over 0.12% of the sample.

The donors were healthy, HIV-negative adults with no recently reported acute infections or vaccinations. Every donor was a Caucasian adult living in Nashville, Tennessee, USA. CD4+ T cells were enriched through magnetic negative selection, after which naive cells were positively selected on CD45RA and the remaining negative fraction served as the memory subset. Blood was obtained by leukapheresis, after which PBMCs were separated by Ficoll-Histopaque density gradient centrifugation and cryopreserved in liquid nitrogen vapor phase. Purity and quantity of every magnetically sorted T cell population were checked by analytical flow cytometry. From each sorted fraction, genomic DNA was isolated and quantified by UV absorbance on a Nanodrop 2000c. Based on the germline V gene, the CDR1 and CDR2 sequences are MDHEN and SYDVKM. From the cysteine through the phenylalanine, the CDR3 covers 15 amino acids. Only the CDR3 part of the read is kept: 45 bases, read in frame from the first base. Trimming takes 8 bases off V and 2 bases off J; junction bases not matched to a gene: 8.

Of note for this clone: Its specific antigen is unknown. No much larger clone exists at a distance of one base, and base qualities are not known.

The sequence derives from a man younger than 35 in good health. Material: naive CD4+ T cells sorted from blood. The sample's cell subset or site label, decoded: CD45RA+ positively selected. The V and J segments used are TRBV28 and TRBJ2-2, with 7 central nucleotides matching TRBD2. This receptor has the CDR3 CASLSGGVNTGELFF. The DNA is TGTGCCAGCCTTTCTGGGGGGGTCAACACCGGGGAGCTGTTTTTT. The full variable domain, with segments outside the CDR3 supplied by the reference TRBV28 and TRBJ2-2 proteins, appears as DVKVTQSSRYLVKRTGEKVFLECVQDMDHENMFWYRQDPGLGLRLIYFSYDVKMKEKGDIPEGYSVSREKKERFSLILESASTNQTSMYLCASLSGGVNTGELFFGEGSRLTVL.